The present T cell receptor beta chain was sequenced within a study of blood T cell repertoires in COVID-19. Unmatched junction bases numbered 0, after V lost 2 bases and J lost 6 bases. The CDR3 runs 12 residues. TCRdb's copy holds only in-frame clones and misses some; the assay was immunoSEQ multiplex PCR. The table has 99,000 or so clones, roughly nine tenths seen once; the top ten hold around 6%. The chain links TRBV12-3 or TRBV12-4 to TRBJ1-1, with 7 bases aligning to TRBD1. This receptor was identified in a human donor in a cohort sampled during active COVID-19. Material for sequencing was peripheral blood. CDR3 in DNA: TGTGCCAGCAGTTTACAGGGGGCTGAAGCTTTCTTT. Translated: CASSLQGAEAFF.